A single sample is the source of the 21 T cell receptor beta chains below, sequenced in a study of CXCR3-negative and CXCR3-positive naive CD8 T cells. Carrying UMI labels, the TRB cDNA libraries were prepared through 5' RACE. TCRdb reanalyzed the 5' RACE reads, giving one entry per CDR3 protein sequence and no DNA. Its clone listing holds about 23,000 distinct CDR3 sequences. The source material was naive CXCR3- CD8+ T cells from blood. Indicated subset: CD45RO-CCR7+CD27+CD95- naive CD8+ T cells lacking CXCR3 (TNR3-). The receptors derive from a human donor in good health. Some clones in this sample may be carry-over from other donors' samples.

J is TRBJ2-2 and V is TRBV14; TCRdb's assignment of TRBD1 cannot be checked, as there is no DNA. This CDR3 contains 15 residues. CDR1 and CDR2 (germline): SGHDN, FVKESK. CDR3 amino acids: CASSQDWGPGGELFF.

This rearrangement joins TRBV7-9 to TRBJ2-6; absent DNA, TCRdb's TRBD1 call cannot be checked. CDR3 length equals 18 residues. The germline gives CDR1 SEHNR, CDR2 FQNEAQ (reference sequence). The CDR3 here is CASSRTVTGASGANVLTF.

CDR3 loop: CASSFSRTSGDYEQYF. V and J are TRBV28 and TRBJ2-7; TCRdb's assignment of TRBD2 cannot be checked, as there is no DNA. The CDR3 contains 16 residues. Germline CDR1 MDHEN, CDR2 SYDVKM.

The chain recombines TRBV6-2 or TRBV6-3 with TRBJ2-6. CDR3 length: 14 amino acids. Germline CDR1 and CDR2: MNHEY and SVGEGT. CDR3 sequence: CASSEGAFLDVLTF.

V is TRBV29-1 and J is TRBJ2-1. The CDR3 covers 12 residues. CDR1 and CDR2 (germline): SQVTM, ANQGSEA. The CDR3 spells CSVEDRYNEQFF.

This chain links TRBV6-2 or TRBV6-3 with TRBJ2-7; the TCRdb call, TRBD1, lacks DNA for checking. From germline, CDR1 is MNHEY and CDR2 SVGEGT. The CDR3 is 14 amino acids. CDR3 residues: CASILGQGAWEQYF.

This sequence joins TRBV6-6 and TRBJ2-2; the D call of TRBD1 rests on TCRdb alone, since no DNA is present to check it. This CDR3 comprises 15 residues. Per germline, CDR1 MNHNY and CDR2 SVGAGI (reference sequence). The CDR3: CASSITGKGIGELFF.

This CDR3 reads CASSFSSNQPQHF. J is TRBJ1-5 and V is TRBV7-6. CDR3 length equals 13 residues. Germline V CDR1 and CDR2: SGHVS, FNYEAQ.

The CDR3 region is CASLSGRRAEQFF. The gene calls are TRBV28 and TRBJ2-1; no DNA is available, so the TRBD2 call from TCRdb remains unchecked. CDR3 size: 13 residues. The germline V gene encodes CDR1 MDHEN and CDR2 SYDVKM.

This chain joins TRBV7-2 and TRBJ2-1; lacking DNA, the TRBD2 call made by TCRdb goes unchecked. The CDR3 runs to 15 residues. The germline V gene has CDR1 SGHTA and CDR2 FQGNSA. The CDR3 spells CASSQSGGAGNEQFF.

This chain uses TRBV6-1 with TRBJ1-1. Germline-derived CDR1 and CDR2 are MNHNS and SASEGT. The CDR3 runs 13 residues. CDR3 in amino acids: CASSEAENTEAFF.

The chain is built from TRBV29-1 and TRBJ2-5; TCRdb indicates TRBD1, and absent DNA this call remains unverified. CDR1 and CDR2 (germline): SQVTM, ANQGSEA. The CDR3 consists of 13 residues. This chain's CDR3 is CSGRDKFQETQYF.

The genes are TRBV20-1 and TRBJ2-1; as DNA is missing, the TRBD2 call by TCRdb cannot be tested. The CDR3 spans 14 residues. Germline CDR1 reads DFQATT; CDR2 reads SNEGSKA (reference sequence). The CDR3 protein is CSAREYGRSNEQFF.

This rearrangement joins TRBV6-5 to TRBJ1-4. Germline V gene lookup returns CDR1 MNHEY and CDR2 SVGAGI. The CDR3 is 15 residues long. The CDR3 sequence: CASRESVGAGEKLFF.

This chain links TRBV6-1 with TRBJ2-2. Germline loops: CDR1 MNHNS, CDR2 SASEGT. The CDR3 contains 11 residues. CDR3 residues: CASSDTGELFF.

The CDR3 loop is CASSNPLGGEDTEAFF. The V and J genes are TRBV12-3 or TRBV12-4 and TRBJ1-1. The CDR3 has 16 residues.

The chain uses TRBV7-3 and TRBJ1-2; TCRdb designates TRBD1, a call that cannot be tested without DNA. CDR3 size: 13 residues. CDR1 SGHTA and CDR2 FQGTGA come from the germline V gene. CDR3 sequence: CASSLGQDYGYTF.

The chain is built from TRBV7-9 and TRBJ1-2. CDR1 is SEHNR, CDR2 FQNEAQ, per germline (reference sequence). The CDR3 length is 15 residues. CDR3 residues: CASSLQAFPNYGYTF.

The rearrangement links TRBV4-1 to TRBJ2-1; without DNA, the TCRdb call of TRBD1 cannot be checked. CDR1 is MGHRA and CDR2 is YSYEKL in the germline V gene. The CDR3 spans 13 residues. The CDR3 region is CASSQEGTNEQFF.

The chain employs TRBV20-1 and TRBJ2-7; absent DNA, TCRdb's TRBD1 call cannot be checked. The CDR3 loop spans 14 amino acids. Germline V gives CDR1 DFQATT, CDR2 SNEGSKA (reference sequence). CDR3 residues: CSARIPRSPYEQYF.

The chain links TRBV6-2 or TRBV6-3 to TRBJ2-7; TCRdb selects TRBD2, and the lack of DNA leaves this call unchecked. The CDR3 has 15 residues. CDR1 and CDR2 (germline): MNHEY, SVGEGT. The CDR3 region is CASRAGTSVSYEQYF.